The clone carrying this T cell receptor beta chain has only a few counts. The data belong to a study of cytomegalovirus exposure and HLA in healthy donors. PCR involved 60 Vbeta and 13 Jbeta primers. The method was immunoSEQ multiplex PCR; TCRdb's version includes in-frame clones alone and lacks a portion of them. The sample lists 100,000 to 150,000 clones, 74% occurring once. The length of the CDR3 is 13 residues. The germline V gene encodes CDR1 LNHNV and CDR2 YYDKDF (reference sequence). The junction had 8 bases not matched to a gene; V was cut back by 0 bases and J by 12 bases. The chain combines TRBV15 with TRBJ2-7; 7 nucleotides line up with TRBD2. The sequencing input was PBMCs. This receptor was taken from a man aged 40-50 years in good health and CMV-seropositive. CDR3: CATSRDFAGAPYF. The CDR3 DNA reads as TGTGCCACCAGCAGAGATTTCGCGGGAGCACCGTACTTC.